The 21 T cell receptor beta chains in this list originate from one sample, sequenced in a study of shared clonotypes between healthy human individuals (TCRdb year 2020). Library generation was performed with the immunoSEQ multiplex PCR assay. TCRdb retrieved this table from immuneACCESS and kept in-frame rearrangements only. Not all clones are present; in checked studies, unresolved V genes account for under half, and no reason is known for the remainder. This sample has about 1 million clones in its table, and about 77% of those were observed once. The ten largest clones capture roughly 1.5% of the sample. Sequenced input: memory CD4+ T cells sorted from blood. The intended sense of this specimen's cell subset or site label: CD45RA-negative fraction. These receptors were taken from a man between 18 and 29 years old in good health.

J is TRBJ1-5 and V is TRBV6-1; D uncertain. In germline, CDR1 is MNHNS, CDR2 SASEGT. This CDR3 contains 15 residues. The ends were cut back, 7 bases at V and 3 bases at J, with 16 bases in the middle. CDR3 sequence reads: CASTPPLKPNQPQHF. The CDR3 DNA reads as TGTGCCAGCACCCCCCCCCTTAAACCCAATCAGCCCCAGCATTTT.

A few counts support this clone. V and J are TRBV9 and TRBJ1-6, with 8 bases aligning to TRBD1. CDR3 size: 14 residues. Germline V lookup: CDR1 SGDLS, CDR2 YYNGEE. The V gene end was trimmed by 5 bases and the J gene end by 7 bases; junction bases not matched to a gene: 5. CDR3 loop: CASRTGATNSPLHF. CDR3 coding DNA: TGTGCCAGCAGGACAGGGGCTACGAATTCACCCCTCCACTTT. Filled out from reference TRBV9 and TRBJ1-6, the complete variable domain reads DSGVTQTPKHLITATGQRVTLRCSPRSGDLSVYWYQQSLDQGLQFLIQYYNGEERAKGNILERFSAQQFPDLHSELNLSSLELGDSALYFCASRTGATNSPLHFGNGTRLTVT.

This rearrangement joins TRBV7-6 to TRBJ2-3; weak D call: TRBD1 (6 bases). With 5 bases removed from V and 1 base from J, the gap between germline ends came to 16 bases. The CDR3 loop spans 16 amino acids. Germline assignment: CDR1 SGHVS and CDR2 FNYEAQ. CDR3 region: CASSVDRSGGTDTQYF. CDR3 sequence (DNA): TGTGCCAGCAGCGTTGACAGGTCCGGGGGCACAGATACGCAGTATTTT.

This clone was counted a single time. CDR3 region: CASSRDGYEQYF. The CDR3, as DNA: TGTGCCAGCAGCCGGGACGGCTACGAGCAGTACTTC. The rearrangement joins TRBV7-2 to TRBJ2-7; the D call may be TRBD1 or TRBD2 (5 bases each). Per germline, CDR1 SGHTA and CDR2 FQGNSA. Trimming pared 5 bases from V and 3 bases from J, leaving 8 bases between. This CDR3 region has 12 residues. The full variable domain, with the rest looked up from reference TRBV7-2 and TRBJ2-7, is GAGVSQSPSNKVTEKGKDVELRCDPISGHTALYWYRQSLGQGLEFLIYFQGNSAPDKSGLPSDRFSAERTGGSVSTLTIQRTQQEDSAVYLCASSRDGYEQYFGPGTRLTVT.

This chain links TRBV16 with TRBJ1-6; TRBD1 aligns across 9 bases. V trimming: 0 bases; J trimming: 6 bases; junction bases outside the gene matches: 12. Per germline, CDR1 KGHSY and CDR2 FQNENV. The CDR3 is made up of 19 amino acids. The CDR3 DNA is TGTGCCAGCAGCCAATCCTGGGACAGGGACCCTCGCTTTAATTCACCCCTCCACTTT. Translated: CASSQSWDRDPRFNSPLHF. Combining the CDR3 with reference TRBV16 and TRBJ1-6 gives the whole variable domain GEEVAQTPKHLVRGEGQKAKLYCAPIKGHSYVFWYQQVLKNEFKFLISFQNENVFDETGMPKERFSAKCLPNSPCSLEIQATKLEDSAVYFCASSQSWDRDPRFNSPLHFGNGTRLTVT.

The rearrangement links TRBV7-2 to TRBJ2-1; perhaps D is TRBD1 or TRBD2 (5 bases each). The CDR3 runs 17 residues. In germline, CDR1 is SGHTA, CDR2 FQGNSA. The V end lost 5 bases, the J end lost 9 bases, and 26 bases lay between the germline ends. The CDR3 nucleotides read TGTGCCAGCAGCCCCAGGCGAGGACTCAGATCTGGGGGTGAGCAGTTCTTC. Translating it yields CASSPRRGLRSGGEQFF.

The rearrangement links TRBV19 to TRBJ2-6; D call uncertain. The CDR3 is 15 residues long. In germline, CDR1 is LNHDA, CDR2 SQIVND (reference sequence). V lost 7 bases and J lost 2, with 12 bases in between. CDR3 loop: CASNPSEAGANVLTF. CDR3 bases: TGTGCCAGTAATCCATCCGAAGCTGGGGCCAACGTCCTGACTTTC.

The gene calls are TRBV5-5 and TRBJ2-3; possible D gene TRBD1, 5 bases. Germline lookup yields CDR1 SGHKS and CDR2 YYEKEE (reference sequence). This CDR3 region has 11 residues. Trimming took off 0 bases at V and 12 bases at J, with 8 bases between the two ends. CDR3: CASSLGQFQYF. DNA for the CDR3: TGTGCCAGCAGCTTGGGACAGTTTCAGTATTTT. The full variable domain, its missing parts supplied by reference TRBV5-5 and TRBJ2-3, is DAGVTQSPTHLIKTRGQQVTLRCSPISGHKSVSWYQQVLGQGPQFIFQYYEKEERGRGNFPDRFSARQFPNYSSELNVNALLLGDSALYLCASSLGQFQYFGPGTRLTVL.

The V and J genes are TRBV5-1 and TRBJ1-6; possible D gene TRBD1, 6 bases. V was clipped by 1 base and J by 1 base, with 12 bases between them. Germline V CDR1 and CDR2: SGHRS, YFSETQ. CDR3 length equals 17 residues. The CDR3 loop reads CASSLQGLGSYNSPLHF. CDR3 sequence (DNA): TGCGCCAGCAGCTTGCAGGGGTTAGGATCCTATAATTCACCCCTCCACTTT.

The rearrangement joins TRBV7-3 to TRBJ2-5; weak D call: TRBD2 (7 bases). The germline V and J ends were trimmed by 2 bases and 5 bases, with 12 bases remaining between them. CDR3 length: 14 amino acids. Germline-derived CDR1 and CDR2 are SGHTA and FQGTGA. The CDR3 nucleotides are TGTGCCAGCAGCTTAGGGGGGGCGCAGGAGACCCAGTACTTC. It is translated as CASSLGGAQETQYF.

This clone is a singleton in its sample. V is TRBV7-3 and J is TRBJ2-2; D call uncertain. CDR1 and CDR2 from the germline V gene are SGHTA and FQGTGA. Trimming cost V 2 bases and J 2 bases, with 6 bases left between them. The CDR3 extends over 14 amino acids. The CDR3 loop is CASSLDFNTGELFF. The CDR3 coding sequence is TGTGCCAGCAGCTTAGATTTCAACACCGGGGAGCTGTTTTTT.

As for this clone: Other DNA sequences within the sample encode an identical CDR3. J is TRBJ2-1 and V is TRBV5-1; 10 bases align to TRBD2. Germline V CDR1 and CDR2: SGHRS, YFSETQ. V was clipped by 3 bases and J by 2 bases; unmatched bases: 2. The CDR3 consists of 15 residues. The CDR3 spells CASSSSGGPYNEQFF. The CDR3 nucleotides read TGCGCCAGCAGCTCTAGCGGGGGCCCCTACAATGAGCAGTTCTTC.

The chain uses TRBV7-2 and TRBJ2-5; possible D gene TRBD2, 5 bases. Germline V gives CDR1 SGHTA, CDR2 FQGNSA. Trimming removed 0 bases at V and 5 bases at J, with 16 bases between. CDR3 length: 16 residues. The CDR3 DNA sequence: TGTGCCAGCAGCTTAGCGCAGCCGGGGTTGGGGGAGACCCAGTACTTC. It is translated as CASSLAQPGLGETQYF.

This chain uses TRBV7-8 with TRBJ2-1; a weak D match, TRBD2 (5 bases). There are 17 residues in the CDR3. The V end lost 1 base, the J end lost 9 bases, and 22 bases lay between the germline ends. Germline values: CDR1 SGHVS, CDR2 FQNEAQ. This CDR3 reads CASSLVPRTLTGTEQFF. CDR3 nucleotide sequence: TGTGCCAGCAGCTTAGTCCCCAGAACCTTAACGGGAACTGAGCAGTTCTTC.

Note on this clone: Other DNA sequences in the same sample also yield this CDR3. V usage is TRBV5-1 and J usage is TRBJ2-1; TRBD1 matches 8 bases. CDR1 SGHRS and CDR2 YFSETQ come from the germline V gene. J lost 4 bases, V lost 0 bases, and 3 bases had no gene match. This CDR3 has 15 amino acids. The CDR3 here is CASSLGQGTYNEQFF. The CDR3 coding sequence is TGCGCCAGCAGCTTGGGACAGGGGACTTACAATGAGCAGTTCTTC.

This chain uses TRBV18 with TRBJ1-3; a possible D gene is TRBD1 (6 bases). The CDR3 loop spans 14 amino acids. The V end lost 7 bases, the J end lost 6 bases, and 16 bases lay between the germline ends. Germline values: CDR1 KGHSH, CDR2 LQKENI. The CDR3 DNA reads TGTGCCAGCTTACCGGGACATGAGCAAAACACCATATATTTT. Translated, it gives CASLPGHEQNTIYF.

This chain joins TRBV9 and TRBJ2-3; D is perhaps TRBD1 or TRBD2 (6 bases each). The germline CDR1 and CDR2 sequences are SGDLS and YYNGEE. V lost 3 bases and J lost 4, with 9 bases in between. The CDR3 is 13 amino acids. As DNA, the CDR3 is TGTGCCAGCAGCGGGGGGGCCTCAGATACGCAGTATTTT. Protein sequence: CASSGGASDTQYF.

The rearrangement uses TRBV18 and TRBJ1-1; D ambiguous. The V and J ends lost 4 bases and 8 bases respectively, with 20 bases between them. CDR1 and CDR2 from the germline V gene are KGHSH and LQKENI. The CDR3 has 15 amino acids. The CDR3 sequence is CASSQDRRGGGEAFF. The CDR3 DNA is TGTGCCAGCTCACAGGACCGCCGGGGTGGAGGGGAAGCTTTCTTT.

The CDR3, as DNA: TGTGCCAGCAGCAGAGGGGCAAGCACAGATACGCAGTATTTT. The encoded protein is CASSRGASTDTQYF. This rearrangement joins TRBV11-3 to TRBJ2-3; D assignment may be TRBD1 or TRBD2 (5 bases each). V lost 5 bases and J lost 0, with 9 bases in between. Germline V lookup: CDR1 SGHNT, CDR2 YENEEA. The CDR3 sequence is 14 residues long. The variable domain in full, with the rest retrieved from reference TRBV11-3 and TRBJ2-3, is EAGVVQSPRYKIIEKKQPVAFWCNPISGHNTLYWYLQNLGQGPELLIRYENEEAVDDSQLPKDRFSAERLKGVDSTLKIQPAELGDSAVYLCASSRGASTDTQYFGPGTRLTVL.

This clone showed up just once. The chain joins TRBV4-3 to TRBJ2-3; D is perhaps TRBD2 (6 bases). The CDR3 covers 17 residues. The V gene lost 3 bases and the J gene lost 2 bases, with 18 bases spanning the gap. The V gene's germline CDR1 is LGHNA and CDR2 YSLEER. The CDR3 DNA sequence: TGCGCCAGCAGCCAGGCGGGACTTCAAAGACACACAGATACGCAGTATTTT. Translation gives CASSQAGLQRHTDTQYF.

The chain has TRBV11-2 and TRBJ2-2; 12 nucleotides match TRBD2. Trimming cost V 0 bases and J 6 bases; bases outside gene matches: 11. CDR1 is SGHAT, CDR2 FQNNGV, per germline. The CDR3 has 19 amino acids. The CDR3 here is CASSLDASMASGRAGELFF. CDR3 nucleotides: TGTGCCAGCAGCTTAGATGCTTCCATGGCTAGCGGGAGGGCCGGGGAGCTGTTTTTT.